This paragraph reports one T cell receptor beta chain. This record comes from a study of control samples from healthy donors and cancer patients. Sequenced by immunoSEQ multiplex PCR; TCRdb stores in-frame clones only, minus some. The table records about 110,000 clones, approximately 82% of them present only once. The sequenced material came from blood. This clonotype was sampled from a man between 18 and 35 years old in good health.

This chain's CDR3 is CASSFRWEGQETQYF. The CDR3 coding sequence is TGTGCCAGCAGCTTCCGGTGGGAAGGTCAAGAGACCCAGTACTTC. The chain joins TRBV13 to TRBJ2-5, with D unresolved. Germline V gene lookup returns CDR1 PRHDT and CDR2 FYEKMQ (reference sequence). The ends were cut back, 3 bases at V and 2 bases at J, with 13 bases in the middle. This CDR3 has 15 residues.